This note documents a single TCR beta chain sequence. The germline V gene has CDR1 LNHDA and CDR2 SQIVND (reference sequence). V lost 3 bases and J lost 4, with 12 bases in between. The length of the CDR3 is 14 residues. This record comes from a study of T cell responses to AZD1222 COVID-19 vaccine. Clones were sequenced by immunoSEQ multiplex PCR, and TCRdb holds only the in-frame ones, with some missing. The data show 150,000 or so clones, 91% seen once. The source material was peripheral blood, sampled 28 days after the second AZD1222 dose. The sequence derives from an adult who received the AZD1222 COVID-19 vaccine. The genes are TRBV19 and TRBJ1-2; TRBD1 might be the D (6 bases). In DNA form, the CDR3 reads TGTGCCAGTAGTATGGGGGCCCTGGTCTATGGCTACACCTTC. Translating gives CASSMGALVYGYTF.